This T cell receptor beta chain was documented in a study of beta chain features in type 1 diabetes. Broader study findings: The similarity of naive, central memory and Treg TCRB repertoires appeared greater among patients than among healthy donors. Here, the possible influence of HLA type (on TCRB rearrangement) remained unresolved.

Investigators reverse transcribed all isolated RNA, so they sequenced expressed TCRB transcripts. An average roughly 3.6 million reads came from naive, central memory and regulatory T cell samples. Sequenced by immunoSEQ multiplex PCR; TCRdb stores in-frame clones only, minus some. The table lists approximately 170,000 clones, roughly 9% of them singletons. Details on this clone: The target antigen is unknown.

The sequenced sample consisted of central memory CD4+ T cells from blood. The sequence derives from a woman aged 18-29 years in good health.

Here the CDR3 DNA reads TGTGCCAGCGGGGTGAGGACTACAGATACGCAGTATTTT. It yields the protein CASGVRTTDTQYF. The V gene is TRBV9, the J gene TRBJ2-3; D perhaps matches TRBD2 (5 bases). Per germline, CDR1 SGDLS and CDR2 YYNGEE. CDR3 size: 13 residues. Trimming took 7 bases from V and 3 from J, leaving 12 bases between them.